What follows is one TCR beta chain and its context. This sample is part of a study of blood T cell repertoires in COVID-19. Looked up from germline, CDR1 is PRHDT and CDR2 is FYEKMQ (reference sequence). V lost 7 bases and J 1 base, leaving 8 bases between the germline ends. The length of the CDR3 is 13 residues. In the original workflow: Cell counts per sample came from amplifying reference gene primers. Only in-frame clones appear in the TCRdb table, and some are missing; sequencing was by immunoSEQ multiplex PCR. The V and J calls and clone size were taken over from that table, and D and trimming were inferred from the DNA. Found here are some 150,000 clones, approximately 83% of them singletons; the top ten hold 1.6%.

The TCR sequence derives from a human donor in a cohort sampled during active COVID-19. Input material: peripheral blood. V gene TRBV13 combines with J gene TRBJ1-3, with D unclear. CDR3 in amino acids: CASTSGSGNTIYF. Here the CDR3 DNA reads TGTGCCAGCACTTCAGGTTCTGGAAACACCATATATTTT. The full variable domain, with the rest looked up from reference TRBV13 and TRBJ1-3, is AAGVIQSPRHLIKEKRETATLKCYPIPRHDTVYWYQQGPGQDPQFLISFYEKMQSDKGSIPDRFSAQQFSDYHSELNMSSLELGDSALYFCASTSGSGNTIYFGEGSWLTVV.